The T cell receptor (beta chain) described here comes from a study of early T cells in non-severe SARS-CoV-2 infection (dated by TCRdb to the early 2020s). About the study as a whole: Because TCR sequencing relied on bulk RNA taken from unsorted whole blood, pairing of alpha and beta chains was not possible. General study outcomes and caveats: VDJdb matching was skewed toward anti-spike CD8 responses and likely underestimated virus-specific expansions by missing private and CD4 specificities.

The germline V gene supplies CDR1 LGHNA and CDR2 YNFKEQ. There are 14 amino acids in the CDR3, from cysteine to phenylalanine inclusive. CDR3 DNA only is kept here, 42 bases in frame from base 1. V and J lose 1 base and 3 bases, and a span of 10 bases separates them. The sample holds many counts of this clonotype. The target of this receptor is not known. No much larger clone is present one base from it, and per-base qualities are unavailable. The library was produced with 5' RACE. Sequencing instrument: NextSeq 500. To correct for sequencing error and PCR bias, the TCR library protocol tagged individual cDNA molecules with unique molecular identifiers. Sequencing covered both TCR alpha and beta chains, and within each sample the abundances of alpha and beta sequences were tightly co-correlated. The original pipeline was this. V gene, J gene and CDR3 annotation of TCR sequences was performed with Decombinator V4. Expanded TCRs were defined as changing significantly between any two time points under a Poisson model with p below 0.0001. TCR abundances were normalised to the total number of TCRs sequenced per sample and expressed as counts per million. MAIT TCRs were defined by TRAV1-2 paired with TRAJ12, TRAJ20 or TRAJ33, and iNKT TCRs by TRAV10 paired with TRAJ18. VDJdb, accessed 1 November 2021, was searched for CMV, EBV and SARS-CoV-2 annotated TCRs, excluding TCRs annotated for multiple antigens. TCRdb handled the public reads itself, with Q25 trimming in fastp and clone calling in MiXCR, and kept productive beta chains. All rows with the same CDR3 protein become a single entry with the most common DNA and genes. In this record, the V and J calls reflect TCRdb's handling and not the investigators' own analysis. Counted in this sample were 83,000 or so distinct CDR3 sequences; about 10% of them appeared once. The ten biggest clones cover around 8% of the sample.

Set within a cohort of healthcare workers in London, UK, this nested case-control study involved weekly PCR testing of nasopharyngeal swabs along with blood sampling. Healthcare workers were enrolled in the week of the UK lockdown, from 23 to 31 March 2020, and were followed every week for up to about 16 weeks. This sequence originates from an adult who was a healthcare worker with PCR-confirmed SARS-CoV-2 infection or an uninfected control (not recorded which). This sequence uses TRBV4-2 and TRBJ2-7; the best D guess is TRBD1, with 5 bases matching. The material sequenced was whole blood, taken at baseline. The nucleotides are TGTGCCAGCAGCCAAGGGGCAGGGTACTACGAGCAGTACTTC. This codes for CASSQGAGYYEQYF.